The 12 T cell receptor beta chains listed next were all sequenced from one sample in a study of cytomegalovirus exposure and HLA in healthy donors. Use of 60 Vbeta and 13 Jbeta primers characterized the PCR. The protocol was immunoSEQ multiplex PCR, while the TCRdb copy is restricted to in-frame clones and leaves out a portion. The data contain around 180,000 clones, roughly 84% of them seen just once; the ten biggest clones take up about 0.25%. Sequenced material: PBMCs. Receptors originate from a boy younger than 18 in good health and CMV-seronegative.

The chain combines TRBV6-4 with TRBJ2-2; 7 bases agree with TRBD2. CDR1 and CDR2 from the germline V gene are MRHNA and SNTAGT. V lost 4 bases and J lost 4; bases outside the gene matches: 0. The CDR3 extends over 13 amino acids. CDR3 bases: TGTGCCAGCAGTGGGACTAGCACCGGGGAGCTGTTTTTT. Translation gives CASSGTSTGELFF.

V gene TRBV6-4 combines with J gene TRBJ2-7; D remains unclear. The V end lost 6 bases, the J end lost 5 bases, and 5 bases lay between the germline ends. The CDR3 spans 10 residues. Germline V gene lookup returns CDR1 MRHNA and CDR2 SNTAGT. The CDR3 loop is CASSVHEQYF. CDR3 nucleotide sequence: TGTGCCAGCAGCGTTCACGAGCAGTACTTC.

The CDR3 is CASSEQRGRTDTQYF. In nucleotides, the CDR3 is TGTGCCAGCAGTGAACAGCGGGGACGCACAGATACGCAGTATTTT. The chain has TRBV2 and TRBJ2-3, with 7 positions matching TRBD2. J gave up 1 base and V 2 bases, and 3 bases lay outside the gene matches. The CDR3 consists of 15 residues. Germline loops: CDR1 SNHLY, CDR2 FYNNEI.

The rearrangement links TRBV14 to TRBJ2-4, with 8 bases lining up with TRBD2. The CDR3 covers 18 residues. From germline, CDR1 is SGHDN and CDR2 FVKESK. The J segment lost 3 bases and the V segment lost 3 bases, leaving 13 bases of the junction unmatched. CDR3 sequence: CASSQKGPQAGGKNIQYF. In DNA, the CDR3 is TGTGCCAGCAGCCAGAAAGGGCCCCAGGCGGGGGGCAAAAACATTCAGTACTTC.

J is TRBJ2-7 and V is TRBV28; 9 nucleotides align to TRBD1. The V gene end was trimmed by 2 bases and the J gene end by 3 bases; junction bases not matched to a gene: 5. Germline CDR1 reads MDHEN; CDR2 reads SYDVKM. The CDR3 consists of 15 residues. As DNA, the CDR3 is TGTGCCAGCAGTTTAGAGGGACAGGGTTTCTACGAGCAGTACTTC. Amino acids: CASSLEGQGFYEQYF.

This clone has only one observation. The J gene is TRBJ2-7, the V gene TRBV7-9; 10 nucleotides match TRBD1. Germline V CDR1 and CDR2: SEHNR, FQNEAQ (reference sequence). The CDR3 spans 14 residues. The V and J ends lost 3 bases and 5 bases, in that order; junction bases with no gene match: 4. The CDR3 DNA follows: TGTGCCAGCAGCTTGGGTGGGACAGGGGACGAGCAGTACTTC. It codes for CASSLGGTGDEQYF.

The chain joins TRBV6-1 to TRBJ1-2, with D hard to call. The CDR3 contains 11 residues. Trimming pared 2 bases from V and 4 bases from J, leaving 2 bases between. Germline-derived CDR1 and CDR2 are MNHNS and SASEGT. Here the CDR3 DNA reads TGTGCCAGCAGTGAACTCTATGGCTACACCTTC. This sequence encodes CASSELYGYTF.

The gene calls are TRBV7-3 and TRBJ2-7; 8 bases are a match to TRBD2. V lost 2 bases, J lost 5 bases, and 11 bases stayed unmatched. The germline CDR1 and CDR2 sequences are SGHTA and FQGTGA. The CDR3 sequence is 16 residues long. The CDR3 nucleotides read TGTGCCAGCAGCTTATCTGGGCGGGAGGAGGTCAACGAGCAGTACTTC. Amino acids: CASSLSGREEVNEQYF. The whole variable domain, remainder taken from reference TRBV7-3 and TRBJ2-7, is GAGVSQTPSNKVTEKGKYVELRCDPISGHTALYWYRQSLGQGPEFLIYFQGTGAADDSGLPNDRFFAVRPEGSVSTLKIQRTERGDSAVYLCASSLSGREEVNEQYFGPGTRLTVT.

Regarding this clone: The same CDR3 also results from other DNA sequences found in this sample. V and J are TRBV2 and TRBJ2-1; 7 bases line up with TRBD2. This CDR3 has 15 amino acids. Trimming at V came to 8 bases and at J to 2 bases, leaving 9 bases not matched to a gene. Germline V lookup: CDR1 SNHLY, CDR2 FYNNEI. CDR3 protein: CASYPLAGAYNEQFF. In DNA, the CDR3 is TGTGCCAGCTACCCCCTGGCGGGGGCCTACAATGAGCAGTTCTTC.

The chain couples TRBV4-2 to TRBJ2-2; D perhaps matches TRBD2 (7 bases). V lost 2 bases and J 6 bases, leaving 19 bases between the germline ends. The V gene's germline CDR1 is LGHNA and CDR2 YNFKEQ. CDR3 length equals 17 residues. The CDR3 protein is CASSQPWGRETAGELFF. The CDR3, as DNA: TGTGCCAGCAGCCAACCTTGGGGGCGGGAGACCGCCGGGGAGCTGTTTTTT.

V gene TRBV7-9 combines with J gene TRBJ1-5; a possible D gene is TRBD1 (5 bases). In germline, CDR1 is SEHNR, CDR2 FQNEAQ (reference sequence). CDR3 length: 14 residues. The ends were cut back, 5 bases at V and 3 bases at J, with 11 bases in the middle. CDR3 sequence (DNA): TGTGCCAGCAGCCCCAGGGACTACAATCAGCCCCAGCATTTT. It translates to CASSPRDYNQPQHF.

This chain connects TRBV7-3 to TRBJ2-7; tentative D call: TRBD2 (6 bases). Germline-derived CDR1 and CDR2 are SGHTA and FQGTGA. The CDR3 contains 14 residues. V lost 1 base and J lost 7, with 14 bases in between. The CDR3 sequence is CASSLSGTGEEQYF. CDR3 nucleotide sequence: TGTGCCAGCAGCTTAAGCGGGACCGGCGAAGAGCAGTACTTC.